This TCR beta chain was captured by sequencing in a study of OX40 agonist ivuxolimab in advanced cancers. Turning to the overall study: Ivuxolimab was an agonistic, fully human IgG2 monoclonal antibody directed against OX40 (CD134), a costimulatory receptor. The dose-escalation cohort was approximately 83% male with a mean age of approximately 60 years, ranging from roughly 20 to 80. Of the approximately 50 patients in dose escalation, about 20 had hepatocellular carcinoma, some 15 had melanoma, 9 had renal cell carcinoma and 9 had head and neck cancer. Patients were allowed to have had prior anti-PD-1, anti-PD-L1 or anti-CTLA-4 therapy, and 30% to 50% of the dose-escalation patients had previously received checkpoint inhibitors. The paper reports the monotherapy dose-escalation portion (N of about 47 patients) of the phase I ivuxolimab trial. Intravenous ivuxolimab was administered to patients every 2 weeks at six dose levels: 0.01, 0.1, 0.3, 1.5, 3 and 10 mg/kg. Partial responses occurred in three dose-escalation patients, of whom one had hepatocellular carcinoma and two had cutaneous melanoma. Peripheral TCRbeta sequencing was intended to test whether TCR sequence diversity was altered and clonal T-cell expansion was caused by ivuxolimab. Beyond this particular receptor, the publication reports: At doses of 0.1 to 3.0 mg/kg, clonal expansion of both CD4+ and CD8+ T cells in blood was seen between baseline and week 6. Low levels of normalized T-cell clonal expansion were also seen in some patients who did not respond. After ivuxolimab, expanded clones were on average more numerous among CD8+ T cells than among CD4+ T cells. In partial responders in the 0.1-3.0 mg/kg groups, normalized peripheral clonal expansion was found to be among the lowest, especially among CD8+ T cells. The antigen specificity of the peripheral T cells that underwent clonal expansion was not determined.

Patients with a history of autoimmune disease or receiving systemic immunosuppression were excluded from the trial. Peripheral blood for TCR sequencing was collected from all dose cohorts at baseline, on cycle 4 day 1, and on cycle 7 day 1. Samples came from an open-label, multicenter, first-in-human phase I dose-escalation trial of ivuxolimab. The trial enrolled adults with locally advanced or metastatic head and neck squamous cell, hepatocellular, melanoma or renal cell carcinoma. Before TCR sequencing, CD4+ T cells and CD8+ T cells from peripheral blood were sorted into separate populations. Concerning this clone: Its antigen remains unidentified. Per-base qualities were not stored, and no clone one base away is much larger.

Genomic DNA was isolated from the sorted cells so that the TCRbeta CDR3 region could be sequenced. The immunoSEQ Assay was used to sequence the TCRbeta CDR3 regions. As stored in TCRdb, this immuneACCESS dataset retains in-frame rearrangements with V and J assigned. A fraction of the clones does not appear; measured against another copy, unresolved V genes explain less than half of the discrepancy, and the remainder lacks a known reason. The sample profile shows tens of thousands of clones; roughly 87% of them were found once. Of the sample, more than 1.5% is held by the ten largest clones. The cysteine opens and the phenylalanine closes a CDR3 of 17 amino acids. The CDR3 DNA has 51 bases and is translated from base 1. From a lookup of the germline V gene (reference sequence), CDR1 and CDR2 are LNHDA and SQIVND. V is cut back by 5 bases and J by 0 bases, with 6 bases in the junction unmatched.

Here the sequenced sample was CD4+ or CD8+ T cells sorted from blood, taken in a trial of the OX40 agonist ivuxolimab. The chain joins TRBV19 to TRBJ2-6; 8 of the junction bases match TRBD1. This sequence was found in an adult with an advanced solid tumor such as melanoma, head and neck, liver or kidney cancer. The CDR3 amino acid sequence is: CASSSGQVNSGANVLTF. At the DNA level, the sequence is TGTGCCAGTAGTTCGGGACAGGTGAACTCTGGGGCCAACGTCCTGACTTTC. Supplemented by the reference TRBV19 and TRBJ2-6 proteins around the CDR3, the complete variable domain is DGGITQSPKYLFRKEGQNVTLSCEQNLNHDAMYWYRQDPGQGLRLIYYSQIVNDFQKGDIAEGYSVSREKKESFPLTVTSAQKNPTAFYLCASSSGQVNSGANVLTFGAGSRLTVL.